Only a few counts were recorded for the clone carrying this T cell receptor (beta chain). No antigen is known for it. V shed 3 bases and J shed 4 bases, with 10 bases lying between them. The germline gives CDR1 SGHRS, CDR2 YFSETQ. This CDR3 region has 13 residues. Naive-designated CD8 cells lacked CD45RO, were positively enriched for CCR7, and omitted terminally differentiated effector memory CD45RA+ cells. Generated by immunoSEQ multiplex PCR, the TCRdb table keeps only in-frame clones and is missing some. This sample has around 1.9 million clones, with approximately 92% found just once. The sample comes from a study of shared clonotypes between healthy human individuals. Study outcomes and limitations: Rarefaction gave evidence that sorted-subset sequencing remained incomplete despite large depth. Larger richness was generally estimated for naive than memory subsets.

The receptor was derived from a man in his late teens or twenties in good health. Some clones in this sample may be carry-over from other donors' samples. This chain uses TRBV5-1 with TRBJ1-1, with D perhaps TRBD1 (6 bases). The material sequenced was naive CD8+ T cells from PBMCs. The CDR3 sequence is CASSWEDSTEAFF. The CDR3 region has the DNA TGCGCCAGCAGCTGGGAGGACAGCACTGAAGCTTTCTTT.